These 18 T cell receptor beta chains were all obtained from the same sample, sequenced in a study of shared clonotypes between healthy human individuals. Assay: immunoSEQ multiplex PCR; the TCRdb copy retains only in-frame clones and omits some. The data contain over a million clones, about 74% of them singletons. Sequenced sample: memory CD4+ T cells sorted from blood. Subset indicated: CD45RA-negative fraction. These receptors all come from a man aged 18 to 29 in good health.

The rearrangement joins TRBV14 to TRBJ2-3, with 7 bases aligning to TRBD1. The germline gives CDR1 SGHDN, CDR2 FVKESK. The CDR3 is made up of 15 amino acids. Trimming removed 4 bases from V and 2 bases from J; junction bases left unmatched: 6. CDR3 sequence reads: CASSRQGVTTDTQYF. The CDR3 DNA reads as TGTGCCAGCAGCCGTCAGGGGGTGACCACAGATACGCAGTATTTT. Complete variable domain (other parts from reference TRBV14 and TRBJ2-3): EAGVTQFPSHSVIEKGQTVTLRCDPISGHDNLYWYRRVMGKEIKFLLHFVKESKQDESGMPNNRFLAERTGGTYSTLKVQPAELEDSGVYFCASSRQGVTTDTQYFGPGTRLTVL.

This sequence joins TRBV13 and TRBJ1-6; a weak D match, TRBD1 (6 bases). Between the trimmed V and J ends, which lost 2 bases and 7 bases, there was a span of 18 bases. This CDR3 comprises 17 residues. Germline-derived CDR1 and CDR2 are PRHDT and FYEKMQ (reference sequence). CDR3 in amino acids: CASSLRGPQQGNSPLHF. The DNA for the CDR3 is TGTGCCAGCAGCTTAAGGGGCCCCCAACAGGGAAATTCACCCCTCCACTTT.

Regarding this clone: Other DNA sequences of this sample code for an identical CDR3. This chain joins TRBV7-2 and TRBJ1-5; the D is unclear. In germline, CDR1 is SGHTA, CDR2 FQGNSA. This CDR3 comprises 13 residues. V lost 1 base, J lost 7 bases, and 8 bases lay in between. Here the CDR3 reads CASSLGERQPQHF. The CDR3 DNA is TGTGCCAGCAGCTTAGGAGAGCGGCAGCCCCAGCATTTT.

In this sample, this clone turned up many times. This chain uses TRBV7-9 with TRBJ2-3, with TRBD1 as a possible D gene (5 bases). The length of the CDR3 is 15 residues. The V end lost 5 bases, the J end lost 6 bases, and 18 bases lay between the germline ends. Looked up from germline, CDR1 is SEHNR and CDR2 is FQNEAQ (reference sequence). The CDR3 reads CASSPRGDLGDTQYF. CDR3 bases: TGTGCCAGCAGCCCTAGGGGCGATTTAGGTGATACGCAGTATTTT.

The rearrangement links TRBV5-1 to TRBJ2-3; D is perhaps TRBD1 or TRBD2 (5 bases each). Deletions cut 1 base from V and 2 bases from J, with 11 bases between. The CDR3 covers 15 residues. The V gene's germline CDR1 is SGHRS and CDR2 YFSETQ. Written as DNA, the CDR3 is TGCGCCAGCAGCTTGCCAGGGACGTACACAGATACGCAGTATTTT. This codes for CASSLPGTYTDTQYF.

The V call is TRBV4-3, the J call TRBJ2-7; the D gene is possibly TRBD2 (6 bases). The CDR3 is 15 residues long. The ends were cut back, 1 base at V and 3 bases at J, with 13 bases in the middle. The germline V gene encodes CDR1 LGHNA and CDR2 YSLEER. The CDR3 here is CASSQVLGGDYEQYF. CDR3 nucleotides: TGCGCCAGCAGCCAAGTTCTAGGAGGGGACTACGAGCAGTACTTC.

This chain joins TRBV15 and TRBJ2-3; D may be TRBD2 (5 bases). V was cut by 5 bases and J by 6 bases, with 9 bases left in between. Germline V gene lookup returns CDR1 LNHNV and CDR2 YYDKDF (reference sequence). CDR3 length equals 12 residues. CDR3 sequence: CATSEREDTQYF. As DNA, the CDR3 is TGTGCCACCAGCGAGAGGGAGGATACGCAGTATTTT.

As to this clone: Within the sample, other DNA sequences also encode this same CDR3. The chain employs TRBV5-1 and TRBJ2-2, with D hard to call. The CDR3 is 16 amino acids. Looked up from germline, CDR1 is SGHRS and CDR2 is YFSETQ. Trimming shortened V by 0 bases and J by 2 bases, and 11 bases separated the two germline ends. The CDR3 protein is CASSLVVTPNTGELFF. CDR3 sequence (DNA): TGCGCCAGCAGCTTGGTTGTGACACCTAACACCGGGGAGCTGTTTTTT.

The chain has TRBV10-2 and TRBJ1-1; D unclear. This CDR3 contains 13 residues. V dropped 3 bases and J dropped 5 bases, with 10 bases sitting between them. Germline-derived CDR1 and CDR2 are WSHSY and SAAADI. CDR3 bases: TGCGCCAGCAGTGAACAGACTGGGACTGAAGCTTTCTTT. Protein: CASSEQTGTEAFF.

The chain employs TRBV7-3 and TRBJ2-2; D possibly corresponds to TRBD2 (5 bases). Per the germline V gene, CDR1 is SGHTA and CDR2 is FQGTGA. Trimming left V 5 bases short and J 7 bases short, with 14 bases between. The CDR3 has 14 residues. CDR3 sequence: CASSLRGDGGELFF. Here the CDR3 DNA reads TGTGCCAGCAGCCTACGGGGAGACGGCGGGGAGCTGTTTTTT.

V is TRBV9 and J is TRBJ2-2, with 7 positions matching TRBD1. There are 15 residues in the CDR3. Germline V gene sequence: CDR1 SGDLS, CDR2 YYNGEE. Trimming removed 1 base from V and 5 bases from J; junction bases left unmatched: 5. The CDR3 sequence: CASSVQGVQTGELFF. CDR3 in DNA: TGTGCCAGCAGCGTACAGGGGGTTCAAACCGGGGAGCTGTTTTTT. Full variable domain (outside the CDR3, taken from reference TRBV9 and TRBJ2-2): DSGVTQTPKHLITATGQRVTLRCSPRSGDLSVYWYQQSLDQGLQFLIQYYNGEERAKGNILERFSAQQFPDLHSELNLSSLELGDSALYFCASSVQGVQTGELFFGEGSRLTVL.

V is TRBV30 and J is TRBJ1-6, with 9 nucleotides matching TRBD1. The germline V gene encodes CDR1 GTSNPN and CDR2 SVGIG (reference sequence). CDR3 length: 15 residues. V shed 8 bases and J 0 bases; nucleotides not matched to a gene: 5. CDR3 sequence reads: CALQGASSYNSPLHF. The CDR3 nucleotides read TGTGCCCTACAGGGGGCAAGCTCCTATAATTCACCCCTCCACTTT. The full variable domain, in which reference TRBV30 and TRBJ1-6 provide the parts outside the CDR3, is SQTIHQWPATLVQPVGSPLSLECTVEGTSNPNLYWYRQAAGRGLQLLFYSVGIGQISSEVPQNLSASRPQDRQFILSSKKLLLSDSGFYLCALQGASSYNSPLHFGNGTRLTVT.

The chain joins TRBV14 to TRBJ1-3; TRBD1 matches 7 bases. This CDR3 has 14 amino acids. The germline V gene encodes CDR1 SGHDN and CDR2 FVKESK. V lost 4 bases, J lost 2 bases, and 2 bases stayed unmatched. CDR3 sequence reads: CASSPTGPGNTIYF. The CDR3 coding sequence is TGTGCCAGCAGCCCGACAGGGCCTGGAAACACCATATATTTT.

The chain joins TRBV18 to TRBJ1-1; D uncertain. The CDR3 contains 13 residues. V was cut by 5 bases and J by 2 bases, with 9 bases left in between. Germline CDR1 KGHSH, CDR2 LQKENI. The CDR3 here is CASSYGENTEAFF. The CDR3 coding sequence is TGTGCCAGCTCATATGGGGAAAACACTGAAGCTTTCTTT.

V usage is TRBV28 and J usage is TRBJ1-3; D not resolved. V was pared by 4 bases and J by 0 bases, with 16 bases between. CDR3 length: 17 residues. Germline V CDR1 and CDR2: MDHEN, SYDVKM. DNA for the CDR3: TGTGCCAGCAGTTACAGTTTCGGGATTCTCTCTGGAAACACCATATATTTT. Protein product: CASSYSFGILSGNTIYF.

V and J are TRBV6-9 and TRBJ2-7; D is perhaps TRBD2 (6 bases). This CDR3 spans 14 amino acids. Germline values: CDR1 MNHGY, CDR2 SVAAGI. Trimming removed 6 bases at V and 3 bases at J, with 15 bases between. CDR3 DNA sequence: TGTGCCAGCAGAAGGGGACTCCTAAACTACGAGCAGTACTTC. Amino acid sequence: CASRRGLLNYEQYF.

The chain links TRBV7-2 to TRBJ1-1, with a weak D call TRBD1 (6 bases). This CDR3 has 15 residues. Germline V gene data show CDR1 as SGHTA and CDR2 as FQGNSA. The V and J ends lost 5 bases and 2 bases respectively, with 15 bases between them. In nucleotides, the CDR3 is TGTGCCAGCAGCGCACGGGGAGGGGGAAACACTGAAGCTTTCTTT. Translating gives CASSARGGGNTEAFF.

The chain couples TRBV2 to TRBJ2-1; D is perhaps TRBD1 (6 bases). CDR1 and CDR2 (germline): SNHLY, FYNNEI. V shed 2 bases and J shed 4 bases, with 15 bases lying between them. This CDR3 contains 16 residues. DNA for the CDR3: TGTGCCAGCAGTGAACCGATGGCAGGGGAGTACAATGAGCAGTTCTTC. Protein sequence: CASSEPMAGEYNEQFF.